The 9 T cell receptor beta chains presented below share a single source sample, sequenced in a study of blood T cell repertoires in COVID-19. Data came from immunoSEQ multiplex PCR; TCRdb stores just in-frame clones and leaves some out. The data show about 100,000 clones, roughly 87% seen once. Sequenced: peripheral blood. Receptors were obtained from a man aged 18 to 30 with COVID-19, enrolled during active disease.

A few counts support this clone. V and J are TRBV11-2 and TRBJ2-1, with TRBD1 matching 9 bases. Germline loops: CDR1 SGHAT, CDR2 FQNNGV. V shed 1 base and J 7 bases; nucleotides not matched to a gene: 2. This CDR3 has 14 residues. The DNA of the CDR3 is TGTGCCAGCAGCTTAGTCGGACAGGGGAATGAGCAGTTCTTC. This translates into CASSLVGQGNEQFF.

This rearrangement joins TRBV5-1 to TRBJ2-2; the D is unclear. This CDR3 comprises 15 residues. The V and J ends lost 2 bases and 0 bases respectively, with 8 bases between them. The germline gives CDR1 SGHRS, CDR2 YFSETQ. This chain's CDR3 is CASSFGRTNTGELFF. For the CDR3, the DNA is TGCGCCAGCAGCTTTGGCAGGACGAACACCGGGGAGCTGTTTTTT.

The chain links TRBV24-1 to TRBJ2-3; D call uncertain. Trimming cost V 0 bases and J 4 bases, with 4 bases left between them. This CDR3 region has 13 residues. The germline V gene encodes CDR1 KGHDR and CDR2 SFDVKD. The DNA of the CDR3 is TGTGCCACCAGTGATTTGGCGGCAGATACGCAGTATTTT. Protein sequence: CATSDLAADTQYF.

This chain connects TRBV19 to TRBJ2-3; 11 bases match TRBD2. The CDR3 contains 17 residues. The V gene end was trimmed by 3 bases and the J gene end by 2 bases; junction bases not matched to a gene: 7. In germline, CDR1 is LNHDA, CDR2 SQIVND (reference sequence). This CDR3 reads CASSIGPSGRFTDTQYF. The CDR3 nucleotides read TGTGCCAGTAGTATTGGACCTAGCGGGAGGTTCACAGATACGCAGTATTTT.

The CDR3: CASSFGTSRGGEQFF. The CDR3 DNA reads TGTGCCAGCAGCTTCGGGACTAGTAGAGGAGGTGAGCAGTTCTTC. This chain links TRBV5-4 with TRBJ2-1; 8 positions match TRBD2. The CDR3 runs 15 residues. Trimming took 2 bases from V and 9 from J; bases not matched to a gene: 10. Germline lookup yields CDR1 SGHNT and CDR2 YYREEE (reference sequence).

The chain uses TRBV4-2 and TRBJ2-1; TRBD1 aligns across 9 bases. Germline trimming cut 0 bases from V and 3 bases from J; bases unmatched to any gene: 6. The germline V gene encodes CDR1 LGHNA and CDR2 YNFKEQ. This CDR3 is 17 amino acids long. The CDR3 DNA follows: TGTGCCAGCAGCCAAGATAGGGGGGGACAGGGCTACAATGAGCAGTTCTTC. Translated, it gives CASSQDRGGQGYNEQFF.

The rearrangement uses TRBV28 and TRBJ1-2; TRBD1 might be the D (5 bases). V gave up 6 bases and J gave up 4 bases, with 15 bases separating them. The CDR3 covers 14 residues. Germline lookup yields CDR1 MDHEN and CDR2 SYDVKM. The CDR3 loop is CASRLPGGVYGYTF. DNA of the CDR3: TGTGCCAGCAGACTCCCGGGGGGAGTCTATGGCTACACCTTC.

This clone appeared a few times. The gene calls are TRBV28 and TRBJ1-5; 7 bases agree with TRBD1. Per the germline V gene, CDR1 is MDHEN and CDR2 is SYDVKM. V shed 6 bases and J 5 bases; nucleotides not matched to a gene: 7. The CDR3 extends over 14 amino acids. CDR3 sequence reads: CASSLGQLHQPQHF. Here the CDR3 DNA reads TGTGCCAGCAGCTTGGGACAGCTACATCAGCCCCAGCATTTT. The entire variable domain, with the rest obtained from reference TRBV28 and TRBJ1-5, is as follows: DVKVTQSSRYLVKRTGEKVFLECVQDMDHENMFWYRQDPGLGLRLIYFSYDVKMKEKGDIPEGYSVSREKKERFSLILESASTNQTSMYLCASSLGQLHQPQHFGDGTRLSIL.

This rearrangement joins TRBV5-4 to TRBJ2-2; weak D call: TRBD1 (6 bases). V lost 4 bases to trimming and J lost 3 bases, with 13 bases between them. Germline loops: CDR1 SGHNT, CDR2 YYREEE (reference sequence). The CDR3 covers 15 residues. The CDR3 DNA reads TGTGCCAGCAGCCCGGGACACTCGGACACCGGGGAGCTGTTTTTT. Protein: CASSPGHSDTGELFF.